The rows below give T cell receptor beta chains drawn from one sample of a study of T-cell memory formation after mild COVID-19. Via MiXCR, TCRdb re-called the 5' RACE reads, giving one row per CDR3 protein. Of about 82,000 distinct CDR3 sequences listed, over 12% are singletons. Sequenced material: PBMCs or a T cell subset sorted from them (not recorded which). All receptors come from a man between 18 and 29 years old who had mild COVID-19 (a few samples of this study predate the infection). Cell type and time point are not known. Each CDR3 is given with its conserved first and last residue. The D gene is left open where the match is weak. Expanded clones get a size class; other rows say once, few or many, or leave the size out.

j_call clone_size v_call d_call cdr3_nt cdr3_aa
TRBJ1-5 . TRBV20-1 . TGCAGTGCTAGAGAATCGCTAGGGGCACAGGGCAATCAGCCCCAGCATTTT CSARESLGAQGNQPQHF
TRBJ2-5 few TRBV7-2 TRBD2 TGTGCCAGCAGTTCGGGAACTAGCGGACCCCCTCTCCCTACCCAGTACTTC CASSSGTSGPPLPTQYF
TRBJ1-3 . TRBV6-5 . TGTGCCACTGCGGGGAGCTCTGGAAACACCATATATTTT CATAGSSGNTIYF
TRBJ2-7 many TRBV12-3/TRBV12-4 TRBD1 TGTGCCAGCAGTGCCGGGACAGGGCTTTACGAGCAGTACTTC CASSAGTGLYEQYF
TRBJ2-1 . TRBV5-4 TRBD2 TGTGCCAGCAGCTTGAGCGGGGGCCCAAGTGAGCAGTTCTTC CASSLSGGPSEQFF
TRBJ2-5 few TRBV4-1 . TGCGCCAGCAGCCAAGAGGGAATCAGGAGCCAAGAGACCCAGTACTTC CASSQEGIRSQETQYF
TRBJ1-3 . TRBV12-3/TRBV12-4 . TGTGCCAGCAGTTTACGTACAGCTGTTGGAAACACCATATATTTT CASSLRTAVGNTIYF
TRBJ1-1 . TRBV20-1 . TGCAGTGCTAGTTGGAGGGCGGATTCGGGTACTGAAGCTTTCTTT CSASWRADSGTEAFF
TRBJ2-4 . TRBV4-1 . TGCGCCAGCAGCCATAAACCCGGACGGATTCAGTACTTC CASSHKPGRIQYF
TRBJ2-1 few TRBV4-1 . TGCGCCAGCAGCCAAAGGGGACTGGGGGGAGGCAATGAGCAGTTCTTC CASSQRGLGGGNEQFF